The present T cell receptor (beta chain) was sequenced within a study of blood T cells in healthy people across ages. Overall study results and limits: Diversity figures derived from one million T cells were judged to underestimate the true value.

In germline, CDR1 is SNHLY, CDR2 FYNNEI. Trimming cost V 1 base and J 5 bases, with 5 bases left between them. CDR3 length: 12 residues. This clonotype came up many times. Its target is not known. A second PCR of roughly 7 to 11 cycles used a sample-barcoded 5' primer and a J-beta primer mix. At least 2.5 million CDR3-containing paired-end reads were obtained per sample. TCRdb reanalysed the 5' RACE reads using MiXCR and keeps one entry per CDR3 protein. Altogether roughly 550,000 distinct CDR3 sequences are present, under 30% being singletons, with the ten largest covering 8.7%. These same records also appear under a second study, on T cells of mothers and their children. In that study: A few mothers and their six children, all healthy Caucasians, donated. For unrelated pairs as for related ones, thymic selection shapes TCR recombination output similarly.

The genes are TRBV2 and TRBJ2-5, with D unresolved. The specimen sequenced was blood. The sequence was collected from a boy younger than 18 in good health. Written as DNA, the CDR3 is TGTGCCAGCAGTGAAGTTGGGGAGACCCAGTACTTC. It translates to CASSEVGETQYF.